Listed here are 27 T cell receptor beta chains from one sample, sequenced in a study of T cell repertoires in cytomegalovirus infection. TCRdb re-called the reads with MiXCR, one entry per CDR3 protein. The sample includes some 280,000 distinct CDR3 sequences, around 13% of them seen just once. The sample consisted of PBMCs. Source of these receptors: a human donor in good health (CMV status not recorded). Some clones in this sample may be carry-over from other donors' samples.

CDR3: CSAREGSSYEQYF. The CDR3 bases are TGCAGTGCTAGAGAAGGTTCGAGCTACGAGCAGTACTTC. The rearrangement links TRBV20-1 to TRBJ2-7; the D is unclear. The CDR3 spans 13 residues. The germline CDR1 and CDR2 sequences are DFQATT and SNEGSKA (reference sequence). Trimming took 0 bases from V and 3 from J, leaving 9 bases between them.

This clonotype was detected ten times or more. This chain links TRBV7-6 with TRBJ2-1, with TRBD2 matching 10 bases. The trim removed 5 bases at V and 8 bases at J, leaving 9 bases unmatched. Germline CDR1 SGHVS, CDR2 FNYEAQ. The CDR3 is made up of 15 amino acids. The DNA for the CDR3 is TGTGCCAGCAGCCCTCTAGCGGGGGAAGCCTATGAGCAGTTCTTC. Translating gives CASSPLAGEAYEQFF.

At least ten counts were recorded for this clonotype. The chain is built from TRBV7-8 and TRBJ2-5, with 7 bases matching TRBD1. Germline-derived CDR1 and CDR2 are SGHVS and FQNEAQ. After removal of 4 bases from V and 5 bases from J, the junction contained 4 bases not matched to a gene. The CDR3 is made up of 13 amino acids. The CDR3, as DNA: TGTGCCAGCAGCTCGACAGGGTGGGAGACCCAGTACTTC. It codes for CASSSTGWETQYF.

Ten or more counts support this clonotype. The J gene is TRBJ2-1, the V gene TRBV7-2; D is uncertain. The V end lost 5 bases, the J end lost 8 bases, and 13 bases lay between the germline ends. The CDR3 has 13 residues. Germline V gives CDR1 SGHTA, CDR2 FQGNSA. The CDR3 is CASSPRVVYEQFF. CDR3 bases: TGTGCCAGCAGCCCCCGGGTGGTTTATGAGCAGTTCTTC.

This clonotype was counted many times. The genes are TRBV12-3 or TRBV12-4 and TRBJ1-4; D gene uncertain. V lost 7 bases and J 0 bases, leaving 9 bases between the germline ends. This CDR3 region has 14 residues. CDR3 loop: CASTLRATNEKLFF. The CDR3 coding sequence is TGTGCCAGCACCCTCCGGGCAACTAATGAAAAACTGTTTTTT.

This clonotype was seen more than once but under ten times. CDR3 sequence: CASSLYGTGNYNEQFF. CDR3 bases: TGTGCCAGCAGCTTGTATGGGACAGGGAACTACAATGAGCAGTTCTTC. V gene TRBV5-5 combines with J gene TRBJ2-1; 9 nucleotides match TRBD1. CDR1 and CDR2 (germline): SGHKS, YYEKEE (reference sequence). Losses at the gene ends were 1 base for V and 3 bases for J; bases not matched to a gene: 5. CDR3 length: 16 residues.

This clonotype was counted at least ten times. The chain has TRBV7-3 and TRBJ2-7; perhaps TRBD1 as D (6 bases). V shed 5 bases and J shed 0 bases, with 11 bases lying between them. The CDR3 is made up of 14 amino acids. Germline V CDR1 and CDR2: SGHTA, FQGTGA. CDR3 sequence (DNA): TGTGCCAGCAGCCCGGACAGTGCCTCCTACGAGCAGTACTTC. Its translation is CASSPDSASYEQYF.

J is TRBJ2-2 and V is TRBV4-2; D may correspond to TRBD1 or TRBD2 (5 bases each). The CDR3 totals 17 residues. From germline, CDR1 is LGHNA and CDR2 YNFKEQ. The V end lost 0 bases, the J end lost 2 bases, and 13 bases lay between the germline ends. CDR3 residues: CASSQDAWGSNTGELFF. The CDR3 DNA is TGTGCCAGCAGCCAAGATGCGTGGGGGTCCAACACCGGGGAGCTGTTTTTT.

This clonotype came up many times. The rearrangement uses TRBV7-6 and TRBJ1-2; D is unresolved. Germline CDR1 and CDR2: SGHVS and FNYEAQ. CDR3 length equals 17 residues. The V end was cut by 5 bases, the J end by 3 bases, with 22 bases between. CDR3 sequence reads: CASSPAGRMKEDYGYTF. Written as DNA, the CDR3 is TGTGCCAGCAGCCCCGCAGGCAGAATGAAGGAGGACTATGGCTACACCTTC.

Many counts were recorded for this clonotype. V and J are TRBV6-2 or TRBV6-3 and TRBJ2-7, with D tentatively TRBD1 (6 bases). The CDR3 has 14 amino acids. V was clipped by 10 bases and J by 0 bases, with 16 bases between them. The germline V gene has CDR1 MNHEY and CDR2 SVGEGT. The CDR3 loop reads CATNYRESSYEQYF. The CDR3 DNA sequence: TGTGCCACAAACTACAGGGAGAGCTCCTACGAGCAGTACTTC.

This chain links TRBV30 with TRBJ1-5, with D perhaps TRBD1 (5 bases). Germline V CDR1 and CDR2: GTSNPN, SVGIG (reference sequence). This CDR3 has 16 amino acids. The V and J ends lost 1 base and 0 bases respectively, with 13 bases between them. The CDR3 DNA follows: TGTGCCTGGAGTGCCCTCGCGGACAATAGCAATCAGCCCCAGCATTTT. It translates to CAWSALADNSNQPQHF.

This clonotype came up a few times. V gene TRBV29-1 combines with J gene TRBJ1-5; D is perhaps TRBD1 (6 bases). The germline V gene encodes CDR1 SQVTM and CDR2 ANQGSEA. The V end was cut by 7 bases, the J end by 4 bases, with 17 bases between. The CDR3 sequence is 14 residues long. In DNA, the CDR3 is TGCAGCGCCCTGGGGGGACAAGCTAATCAGCCCCAGCATTTT. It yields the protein CSALGGQANQPQHF. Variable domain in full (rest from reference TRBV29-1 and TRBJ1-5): SAVISQKPSRDICQRGTSLTIQCQVDSQVTMMFWYRQQPGQSLTLIATANQGSEATYESGFVIDKFPISRPNLTFSTLTVSNMSPEDSSIYLCSALGGQANQPQHFGDGTRLSIL.

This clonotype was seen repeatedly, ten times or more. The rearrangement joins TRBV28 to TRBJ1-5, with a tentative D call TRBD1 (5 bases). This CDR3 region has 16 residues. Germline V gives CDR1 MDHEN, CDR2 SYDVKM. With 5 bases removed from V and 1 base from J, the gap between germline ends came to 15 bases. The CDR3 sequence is CASSLLLRQSNQPQHF. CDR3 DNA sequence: TGTGCCAGCAGTCTGCTCCTGAGACAGAGCAATCAGCCCCAGCATTTT.

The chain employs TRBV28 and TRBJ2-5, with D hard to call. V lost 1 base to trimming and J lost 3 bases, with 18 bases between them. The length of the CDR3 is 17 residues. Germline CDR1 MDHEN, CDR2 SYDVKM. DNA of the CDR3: TGTGCCAGCAGTTTATCCGCCCTGGGTTCTCGAGAAGAGACCCAGTACTTC. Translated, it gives CASSLSALGSREETQYF.

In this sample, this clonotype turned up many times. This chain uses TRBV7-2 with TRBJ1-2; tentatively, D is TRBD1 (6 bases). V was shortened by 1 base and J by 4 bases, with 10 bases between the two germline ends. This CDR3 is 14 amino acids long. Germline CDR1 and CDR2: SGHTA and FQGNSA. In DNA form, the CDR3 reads TGTGCCAGCAGCTTAGGACAGGAAATCTATGGCTACACCTTC. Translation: CASSLGQEIYGYTF.

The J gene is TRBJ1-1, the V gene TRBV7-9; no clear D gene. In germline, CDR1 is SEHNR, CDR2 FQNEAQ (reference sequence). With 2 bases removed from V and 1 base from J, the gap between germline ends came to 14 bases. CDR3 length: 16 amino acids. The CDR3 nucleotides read TGTGCCAGCAGCTTAAGAATCGGGGTTGGGAACACTGAAGCTTTCTTT. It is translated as CASSLRIGVGNTEAFF.

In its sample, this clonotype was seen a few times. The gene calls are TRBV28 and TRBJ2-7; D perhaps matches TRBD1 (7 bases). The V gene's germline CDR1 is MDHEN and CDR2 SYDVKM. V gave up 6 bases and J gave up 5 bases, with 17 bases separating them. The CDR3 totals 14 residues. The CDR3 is CASRPGDRGHEQYF. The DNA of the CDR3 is TGTGCCAGCAGACCGGGGGACAGAGGGCACGAGCAGTACTTC. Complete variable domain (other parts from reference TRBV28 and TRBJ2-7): DVKVTQSSRYLVKRTGEKVFLECVQDMDHENMFWYRQDPGLGLRLIYFSYDVKMKEKGDIPEGYSVSREKKERFSLILESASTNQTSMYLCASRPGDRGHEQYFGPGTRLTVT.

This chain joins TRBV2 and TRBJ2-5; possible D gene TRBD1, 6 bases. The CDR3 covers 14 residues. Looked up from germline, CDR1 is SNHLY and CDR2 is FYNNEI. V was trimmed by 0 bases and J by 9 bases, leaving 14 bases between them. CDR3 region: CASSEARGSVAQYF. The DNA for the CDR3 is TGTGCCAGCAGTGAAGCCAGGGGCTCAGTGGCCCAGTACTTC.

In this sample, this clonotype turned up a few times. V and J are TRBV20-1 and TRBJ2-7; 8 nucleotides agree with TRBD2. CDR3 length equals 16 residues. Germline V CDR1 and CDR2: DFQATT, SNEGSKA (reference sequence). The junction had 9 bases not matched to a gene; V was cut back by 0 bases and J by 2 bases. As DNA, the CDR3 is TGCAGTGCTAGAGATCAGGGTAGCGGGAATCCCTACGAGCAGTACTTC. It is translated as CSARDQGSGNPYEQYF.

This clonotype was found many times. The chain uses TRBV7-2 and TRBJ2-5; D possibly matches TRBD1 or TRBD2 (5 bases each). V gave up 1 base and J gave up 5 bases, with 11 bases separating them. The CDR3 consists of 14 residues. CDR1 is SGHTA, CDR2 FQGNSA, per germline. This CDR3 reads CASSLDRPGETQYF. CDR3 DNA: TGTGCCAGCAGCTTAGACAGGCCGGGGGAGACCCAGTACTTC.

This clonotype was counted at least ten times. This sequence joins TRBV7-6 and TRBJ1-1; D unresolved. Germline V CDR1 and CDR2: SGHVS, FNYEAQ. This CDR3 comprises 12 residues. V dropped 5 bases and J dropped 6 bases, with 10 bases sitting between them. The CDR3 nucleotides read TGTGCCAGCAGCGACGAAGCCGCTGAAGCTTTCTTT. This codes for CASSDEAAEAFF.

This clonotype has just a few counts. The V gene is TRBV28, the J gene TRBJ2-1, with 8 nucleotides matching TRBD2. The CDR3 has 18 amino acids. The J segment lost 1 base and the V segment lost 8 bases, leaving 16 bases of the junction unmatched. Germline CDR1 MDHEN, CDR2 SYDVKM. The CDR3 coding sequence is TGTGCCAGCCTCGGGGGCGGGAGGCCTCCCATTTCCTACAATGAGCAGTTCTTC. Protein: CASLGGGRPPISYNEQFF.

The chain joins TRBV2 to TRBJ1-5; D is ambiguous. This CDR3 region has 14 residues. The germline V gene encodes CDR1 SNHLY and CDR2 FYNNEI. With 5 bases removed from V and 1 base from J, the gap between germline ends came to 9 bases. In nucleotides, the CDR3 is TGTGCCAGCAGTTTATTCATAAGCAATCAGCCCCAGCATTTT. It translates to CASSLFISNQPQHF. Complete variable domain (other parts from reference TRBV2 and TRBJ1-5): EPEVTQTPSHQVTQMGQEVILRCVPISNHLYFYWYRQILGQKVEFLVSFYNNEISEKSEIFDDQFSVERPDGSNFTLKIRSTKLEDSAMYFCASSLFISNQPQHFGDGTRLSIL.

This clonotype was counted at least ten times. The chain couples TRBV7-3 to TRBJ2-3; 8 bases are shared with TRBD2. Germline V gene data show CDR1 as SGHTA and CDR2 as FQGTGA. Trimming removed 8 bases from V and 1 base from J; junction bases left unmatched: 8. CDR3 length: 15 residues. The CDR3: CASGFGSGGTDTQYF. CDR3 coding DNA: TGTGCCAGCGGATTTGGTAGCGGGGGCACAGATACGCAGTATTTT.

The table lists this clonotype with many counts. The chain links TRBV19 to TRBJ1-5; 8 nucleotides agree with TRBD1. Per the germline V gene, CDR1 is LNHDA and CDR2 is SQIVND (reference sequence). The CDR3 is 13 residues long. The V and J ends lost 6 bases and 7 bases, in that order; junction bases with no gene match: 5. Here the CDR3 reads CASRDRGEQPQHF. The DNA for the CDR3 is TGTGCCAGTAGAGACAGGGGTGAACAGCCCCAGCATTTT.

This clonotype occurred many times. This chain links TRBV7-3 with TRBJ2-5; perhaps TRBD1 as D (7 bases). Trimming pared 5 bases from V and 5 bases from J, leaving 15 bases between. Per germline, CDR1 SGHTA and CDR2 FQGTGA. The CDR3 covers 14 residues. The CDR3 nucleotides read TGTGCCAGCAGCCGAGGAGGGGGCCAGGAGACCCAGTACTTC. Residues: CASSRGGGQETQYF.

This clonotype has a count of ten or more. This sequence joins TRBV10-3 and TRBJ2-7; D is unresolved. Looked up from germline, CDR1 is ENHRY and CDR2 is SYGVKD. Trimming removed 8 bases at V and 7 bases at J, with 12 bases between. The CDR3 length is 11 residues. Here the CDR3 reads CAIRTVGEQYF. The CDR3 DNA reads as TGTGCCATCCGGACCGTAGGGGAGCAGTACTTC.